This T cell receptor beta chain was captured in a study of blood T cell repertoires in COVID-19. Study in general: Whether acute or convalescent, the COVID-19 samples came from the United States, Italy and Spain. Sample material is recorded as cDNA or gDNA derived from T cells, B-cell-depleted T cells, or PBMCs.

As handled by the study authors: Researchers report that nucleated cell counts were estimated from reference gene primer amplification. Clones were read by immunoSEQ multiplex PCR, and TCRdb kept only the in-frame ones, dropping some. V, J and clone size are taken as reported in that table, and D and trimming were inferred from the DNA itself. The data show approximately 350,000 clones, more than 80% seen once. CDR3 length: 13 amino acids. J was trimmed by 7 bases and V by 7 bases; bases with no gene match: 11. From germline, CDR1 is SGHNT and CDR2 YYREEE (reference sequence). The J gene is TRBJ2-7, the V gene TRBV5-4; 7 bases line up with TRBD2. The sequencing sample was made of peripheral blood. This TCR came from a middle-aged man with acute or convalescent COVID-19. CDR3 region: CASGSGTTLEQYF. The CDR3 DNA reads as TGTGCCAGCGGGTCCGGGACTACGCTGGAGCAGTACTTC.